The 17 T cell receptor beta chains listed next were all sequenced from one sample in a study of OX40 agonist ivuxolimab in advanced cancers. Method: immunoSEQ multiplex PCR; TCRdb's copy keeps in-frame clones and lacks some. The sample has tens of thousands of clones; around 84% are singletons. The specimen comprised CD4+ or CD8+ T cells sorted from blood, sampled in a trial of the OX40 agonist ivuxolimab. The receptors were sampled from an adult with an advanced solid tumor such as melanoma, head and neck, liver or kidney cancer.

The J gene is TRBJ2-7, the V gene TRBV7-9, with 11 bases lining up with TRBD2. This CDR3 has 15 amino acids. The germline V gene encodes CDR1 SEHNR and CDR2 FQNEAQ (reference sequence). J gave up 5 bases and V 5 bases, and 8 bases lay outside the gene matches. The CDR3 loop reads CASSPSSGRTHEQYF. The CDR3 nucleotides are TGTGCCAGCAGCCCCTCTAGCGGGAGGACCCACGAGCAGTACTTC.

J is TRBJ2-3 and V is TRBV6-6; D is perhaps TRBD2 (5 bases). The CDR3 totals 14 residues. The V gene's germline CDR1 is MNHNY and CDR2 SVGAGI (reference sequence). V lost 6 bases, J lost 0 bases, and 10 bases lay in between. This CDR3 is CASRSDLSTDTQYF. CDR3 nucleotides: TGTGCCAGCAGATCGGACTTGAGCACAGATACGCAGTATTTT.

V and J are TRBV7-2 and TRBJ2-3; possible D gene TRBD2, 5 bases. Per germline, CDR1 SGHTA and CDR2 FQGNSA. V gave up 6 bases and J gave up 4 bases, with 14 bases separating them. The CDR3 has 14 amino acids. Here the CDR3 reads CASRRGQNADTQYF. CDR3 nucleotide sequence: TGTGCCAGCAGAAGAGGGCAGAACGCAGATACGCAGTATTTT.

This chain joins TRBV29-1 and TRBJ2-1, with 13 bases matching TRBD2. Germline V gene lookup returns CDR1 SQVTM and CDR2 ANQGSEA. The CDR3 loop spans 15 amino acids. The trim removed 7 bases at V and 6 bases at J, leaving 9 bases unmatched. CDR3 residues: CSAKKGLAGINEQFF. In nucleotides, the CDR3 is TGCAGCGCCAAGAAGGGACTAGCGGGAATCAATGAGCAGTTCTTC.

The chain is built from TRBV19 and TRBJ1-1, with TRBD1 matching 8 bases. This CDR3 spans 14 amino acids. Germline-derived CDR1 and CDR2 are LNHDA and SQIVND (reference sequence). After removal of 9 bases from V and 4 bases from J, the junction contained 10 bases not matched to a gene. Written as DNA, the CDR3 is TGTGCCAGCCGGGACAGGCCGTCTTTCACTGAAGCTTTCTTT. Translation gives CASRDRPSFTEAFF.

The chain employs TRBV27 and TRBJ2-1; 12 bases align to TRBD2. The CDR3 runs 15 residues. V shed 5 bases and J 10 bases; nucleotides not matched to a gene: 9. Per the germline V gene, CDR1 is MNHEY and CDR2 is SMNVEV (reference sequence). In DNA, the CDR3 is TGTGCCAGCAGTCCCCTAGCGGGAGGGCCCTCGGAGCAGTTCTTC. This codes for CASSPLAGGPSEQFF.

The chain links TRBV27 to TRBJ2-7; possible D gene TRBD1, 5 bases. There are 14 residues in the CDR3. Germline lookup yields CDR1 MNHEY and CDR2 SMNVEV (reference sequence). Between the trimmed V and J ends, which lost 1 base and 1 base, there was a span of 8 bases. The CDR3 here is CASSLYQGSYEQYF. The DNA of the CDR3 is TGTGCCAGCAGTTTATATCAGGGTTCCTACGAGCAGTACTTC.

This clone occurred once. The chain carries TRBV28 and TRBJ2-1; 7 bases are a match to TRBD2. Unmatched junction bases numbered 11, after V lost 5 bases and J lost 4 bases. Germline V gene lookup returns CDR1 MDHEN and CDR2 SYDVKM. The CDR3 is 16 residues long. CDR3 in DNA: TGTGCCAGCAGTCTACTGACTAGCCCAACTTACAATGAGCAGTTCTTC. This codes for CASSLLTSPTYNEQFF.

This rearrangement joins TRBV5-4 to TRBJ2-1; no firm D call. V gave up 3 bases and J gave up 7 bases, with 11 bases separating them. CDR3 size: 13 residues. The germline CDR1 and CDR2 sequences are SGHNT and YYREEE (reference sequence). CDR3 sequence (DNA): TGTGCCAGCAGCTCCCAAACCCTAAATGAGCAGTTCTTC. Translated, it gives CASSSQTLNEQFF.

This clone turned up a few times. CDR3 nucleotide sequence: TGTGCCAGCAGCCAAACTGCAGTCGAGCAGTACTTC. Protein: CASSQTAVEQYF. The chain employs TRBV14 and TRBJ2-7, with no clear D. Per germline, CDR1 SGHDN and CDR2 FVKESK. Trimming took 2 bases from V and 6 from J, leaving 8 bases between them. The CDR3 totals 12 residues.

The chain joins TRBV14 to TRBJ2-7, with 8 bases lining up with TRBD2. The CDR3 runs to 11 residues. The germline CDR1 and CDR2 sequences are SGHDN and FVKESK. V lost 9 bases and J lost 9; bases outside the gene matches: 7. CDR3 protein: CARERERGQYF. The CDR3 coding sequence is TGTGCCAGAGAGCGGGAGAGAGGGCAGTACTTC.

The CDR3 sequence: CASTGNSGGTGELFF. Here the CDR3 DNA reads TGCGCCAGCACAGGGAATAGCGGGGGGACCGGGGAGCTGTTTTTT. The chain uses TRBV10-2 and TRBJ2-2; 10 nucleotides agree with TRBD2. Germline assignment: CDR1 WSHSY and CDR2 SAAADI. The V and J ends lost 7 bases and 5 bases, in that order; junction bases with no gene match: 7. The CDR3 has 15 amino acids.

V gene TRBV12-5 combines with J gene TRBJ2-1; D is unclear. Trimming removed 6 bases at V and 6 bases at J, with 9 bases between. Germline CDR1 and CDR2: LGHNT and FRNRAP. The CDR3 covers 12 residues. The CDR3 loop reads CASGPGVNEQFF. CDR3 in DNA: TGTGCTAGTGGCCCTGGGGTCAATGAGCAGTTCTTC.

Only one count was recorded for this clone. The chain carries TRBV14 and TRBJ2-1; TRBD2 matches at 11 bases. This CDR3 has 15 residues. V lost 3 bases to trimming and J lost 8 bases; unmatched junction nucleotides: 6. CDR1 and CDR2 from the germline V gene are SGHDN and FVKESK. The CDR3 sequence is CASSHLAGGGDEQFF. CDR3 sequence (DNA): TGTGCCAGCAGCCATCTAGCGGGAGGAGGAGATGAGCAGTTCTTC.

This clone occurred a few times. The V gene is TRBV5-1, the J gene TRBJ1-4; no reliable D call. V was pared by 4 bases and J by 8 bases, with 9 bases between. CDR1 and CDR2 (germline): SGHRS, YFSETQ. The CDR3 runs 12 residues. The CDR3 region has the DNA TGCGCCAGCAGCACAGTGGGGGAAAAACTGTTTTTT. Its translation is CASSTVGEKLFF.

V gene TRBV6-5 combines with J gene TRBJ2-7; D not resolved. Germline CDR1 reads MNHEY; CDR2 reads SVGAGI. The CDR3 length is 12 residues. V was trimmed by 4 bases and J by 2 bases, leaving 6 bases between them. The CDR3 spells CASSSRPYEQYF. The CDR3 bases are TGTGCCAGCAGTTCCCGACCCTACGAGCAGTACTTC.

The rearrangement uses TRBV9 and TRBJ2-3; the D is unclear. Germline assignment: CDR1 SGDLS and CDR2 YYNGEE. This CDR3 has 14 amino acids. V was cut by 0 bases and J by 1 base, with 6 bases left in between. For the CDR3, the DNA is TGTGCCAGCAGCGTAGTCCGAGGCACAGATACGCAGTATTTT. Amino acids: CASSVVRGTDTQYF.